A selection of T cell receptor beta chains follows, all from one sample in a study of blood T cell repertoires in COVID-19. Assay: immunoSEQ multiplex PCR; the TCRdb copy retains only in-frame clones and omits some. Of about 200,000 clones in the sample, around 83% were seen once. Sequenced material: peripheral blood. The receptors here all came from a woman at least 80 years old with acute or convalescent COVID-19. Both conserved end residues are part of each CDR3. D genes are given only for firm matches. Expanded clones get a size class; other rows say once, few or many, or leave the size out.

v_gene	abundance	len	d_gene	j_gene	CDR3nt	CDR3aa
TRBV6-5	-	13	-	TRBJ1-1	TGTGCCAGCAGTTACCGGGGGGGCACTGAAGCTTTCTTT	CASSYRGGTEAFF
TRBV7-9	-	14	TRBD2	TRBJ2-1	TGTGCCAGCAGCGTCAGCGGGGGTTACAATGAGCAGTTCTTC	CASSVSGGYNEQFF
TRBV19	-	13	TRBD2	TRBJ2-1	TGTGCCAGTAAACGCGGGAGGTTGGATGAGCAGTTCTTC	CASKRGRLDEQFF
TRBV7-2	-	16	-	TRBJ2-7	TGTGCCAGCAGCTTAGTTGGGGGGAAAGTCCCCTACGAGCAGTACTTC	CASSLVGGKVPYEQYF
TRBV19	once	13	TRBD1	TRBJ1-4	TGTGCCAGCCGGGACAGGGTTAATGAAAAACTGTTTTTT	CASRDRVNEKLFF
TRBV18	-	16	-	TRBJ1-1	TGTGCCAGCTCACCGCAGGGGCAATGGTCCCTTCACGCAGCTTTCTTT	CASSPQGQWSLHAAFF
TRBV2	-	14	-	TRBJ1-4	TGTGCCAGCAGACCAGGGGCCTGGAATGAAAAACTGTTTTTT	CASRPGAWNEKLFF
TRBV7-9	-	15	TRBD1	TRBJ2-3	TGTGCCAGCAGCTTTGGACAGGTCCCCACAGATACGCAGTATTTT	CASSFGQVPTDTQYF
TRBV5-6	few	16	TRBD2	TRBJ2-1	TGTGCCAGCACCGATTTAGCGGGAGGCGTTTACAATGAGCAGTTCTTC	CASTDLAGGVYNEQFF
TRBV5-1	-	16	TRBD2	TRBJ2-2	TGCGCCAGCAGGTTCCTAGCGGGAGGAGGGACCGGGGAGCTGTTTTTT	CASRFLAGGGTGELFF
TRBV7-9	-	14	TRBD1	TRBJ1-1	TGTGCCAGCAGCCTTTATACAGGGGACACTGAAGCTTTCTTT	CASSLYTGDTEAFF
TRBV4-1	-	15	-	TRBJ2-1	TGCGCCAGCAGCCAAGAAGGGAGTTCTTACAATGAGCAGTTCTTC	CASSQEGSSYNEQFF
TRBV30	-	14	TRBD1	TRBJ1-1	TGTGCCTGGAGTCTCGGACAGGGGGCGAGTGAAGCTTTCTTT	CAWSLGQGASEAFF
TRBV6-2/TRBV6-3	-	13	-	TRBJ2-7	TGTGCCAGCACCCCTTCAGGGGGGTACGAGCAGTACTTC	CASTPSGGYEQYF
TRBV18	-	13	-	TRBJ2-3	TGTGCCAGCTCACAACTTATAACAGATACGCAGTATTTT	CASSQLITDTQYF
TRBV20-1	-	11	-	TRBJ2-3	TGCAGTGCGAGCTGGGCCTACTCCCAGTATTTT	CSASWAYSQYF
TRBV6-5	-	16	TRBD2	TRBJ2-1	TGTGCCAGCAGTTACGCCCGGACTAGCGGGAGCAATGAGCAGTTCTTC	CASSYARTSGSNEQFF
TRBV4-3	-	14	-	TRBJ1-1	TGCGCCAGCAGCCAAGTCGGGGGGAGGACTGAAGCTTTCTTT	CASSQVGGRTEAFF
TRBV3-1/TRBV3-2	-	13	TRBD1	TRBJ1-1	TGTGCCAGCAGCCCCAGGGACAGGCCTGAAGCTTTCTTT	CASSPRDRPEAFF
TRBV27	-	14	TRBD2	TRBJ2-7	TGTGCCAGCAGTTTATCGTCGGGAGGGGGCGAGCAGTACTTC	CASSLSSGGGEQYF
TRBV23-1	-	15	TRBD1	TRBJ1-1	TGCGCCAGCAGTCAAGGTAGGGTGCCAGGGGGTAGAGCTTTCTTT	CASSQGRVPGGRAFF
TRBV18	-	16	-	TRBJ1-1	TGTGCCAGCTCCCTAAATCGGGGGGGGCGAGGGACTGAAGCTTTCTTT	CASSLNRGGRGTEAFF
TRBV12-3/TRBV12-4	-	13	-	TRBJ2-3	TGTGCCAGCAGATTCAGTAGCACAGATACGCAGTATTTT	CASRFSSTDTQYF
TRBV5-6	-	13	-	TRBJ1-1	TGTGCCAGCAGCTTGGTGGGGAGAGCTGAAGCTTTCTTT	CASSLVGRAEAFF
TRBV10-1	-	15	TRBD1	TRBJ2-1	TGCGCCAGCAGAGCCGGGACAGCAGGGGTGGATGAGCAGTTCTTC	CASRAGTAGVDEQFF
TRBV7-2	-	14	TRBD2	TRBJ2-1	TGTGCCAGCTCTCTAGCGGGAAACTGGGGTGAGCAGTTCTTC	CASSLAGNWGEQFF
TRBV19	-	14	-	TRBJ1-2	TGTGCCAGTAGTCCCCGGGGGGCATGGTATGGCTACACCTTC	CASSPRGAWYGYTF
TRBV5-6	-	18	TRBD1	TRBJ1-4	TGTGCCAGCAGCCGTGGGGAGCTGGTACAGGGGGCTAATGAAAAACTGTTTTTT	CASSRGELVQGANEKLFF
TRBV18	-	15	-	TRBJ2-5	TGTGCCAGCTCACCCGAGAACCCGTACCAAGAGACCCAGTACTTC	CASSPENPYQETQYF
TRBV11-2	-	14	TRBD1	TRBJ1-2	TGTGCCAGCAGCCCAACGACAGGGAACTATGGCTACACCTTC	CASSPTTGNYGYTF
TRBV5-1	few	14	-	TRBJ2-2	TGCGCCAGCCTGGCGGGGATAAACACCGGGGAGCTGTTTTTT	CASLAGINTGELFF
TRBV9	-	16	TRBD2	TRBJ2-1	TGTGCCAGCAGGACCGGACTAGCGCAGTCCTACAATGAGCAGTTCTTC	CASRTGLAQSYNEQFF
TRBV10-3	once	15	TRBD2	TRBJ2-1	TGTGCCATCAGTGGGTTGGTAGCGGGGTACAATGAGCAGTTCTTC	CAISGLVAGYNEQFF
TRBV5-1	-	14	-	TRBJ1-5	TGCGCCAGCAGCCCGGAGGCAGGGGCTCAGCCCCAGCATTTT	CASSPEAGAQPQHF
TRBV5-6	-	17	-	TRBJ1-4	TGTGCCAGCAGCTTGCAGTCAGGGGACGGTAGATATGAAAAACTGTTTTTT	CASSLQSGDGRYEKLFF
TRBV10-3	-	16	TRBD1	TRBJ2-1	TGTGCCATCAGTGGACAGGGGGCAGGCTCCTACAATGAGCAGTTCTTC	CAISGQGAGSYNEQFF
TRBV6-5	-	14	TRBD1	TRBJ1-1	TGTGCCAGCAGTTACGCGACAGGGACCTATGAAGCTTTCTTT	CASSYATGTYEAFF
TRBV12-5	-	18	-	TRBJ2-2	TGTGCTAGTGGTTTACTCCTCATCGGGACACGGGGAACCGGGGAGCTGTTTTTT	CASGLLLIGTRGTGELFF
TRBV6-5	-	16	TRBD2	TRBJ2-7	TGTGCCAGCAGTTATCAATCATTGGTAGCGGGAGGGCCTCAGTACTTC	CASSYQSLVAGGPQYF
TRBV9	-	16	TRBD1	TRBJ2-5	TGTGCCAGCAGCCTCGCCGGGACAGTGTACCAAGAGACCCAGTACTTC	CASSLAGTVYQETQYF